Listed here is a single TCR beta chain. The data are from a study of blood T cell repertoires in COVID-19. Overall study context: Acute and convalescent COVID-19 samples came from the United States, Italy and Spain. PBMCs, B-cell-depleted T cells, or T cells were the source of the cDNA or gDNA that made up the material.

Study processing details: Amplified reference gene primers provided the basis for estimating nucleated cell counts. Profiled with immunoSEQ multiplex PCR; TCRdb holds only in-frame clones, not every one. The D gene and trimming were derived from the DNA, and the V and J assignments and clone size from that table. This table has fewer than 350,000 clones, 70% to 90% appearing once. This CDR3 region has 16 residues. The germline gives CDR1 MNHNS, CDR2 SASEGT. After removal of 4 bases from V and 2 bases from J, the junction contained 6 bases not matched to a gene. Material: peripheral blood. The chain couples TRBV6-1 to TRBJ2-1; TRBD2 matches at 9 bases. This TCR was recovered from a woman in her 30s who had recovered from COVID-19. The CDR3 DNA follows: TGTGCCAGCAGTGCCCTAGCGGGACTTCCCTACAATGAGCAGTTCTTC. It yields the protein CASSALAGLPYNEQFF.